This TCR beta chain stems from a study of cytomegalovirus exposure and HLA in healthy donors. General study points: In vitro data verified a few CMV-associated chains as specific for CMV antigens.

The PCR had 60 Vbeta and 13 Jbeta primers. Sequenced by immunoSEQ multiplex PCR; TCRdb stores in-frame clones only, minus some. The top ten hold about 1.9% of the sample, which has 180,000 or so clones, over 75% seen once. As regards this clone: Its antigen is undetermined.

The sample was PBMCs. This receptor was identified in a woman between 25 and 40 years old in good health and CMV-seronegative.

CDR3 region: CASGLVQGGDQPQHF. In DNA, the CDR3 is TGTGCTAGTGGTTTGGTACAAGGGGGGGATCAGCCCCAGCATTTT. J is TRBJ1-5 and V is TRBV12-5; perhaps TRBD1 as D (6 bases). Germline-derived CDR1 and CDR2 are LGHNT and FRNRAP. Trimming took 0 bases from V and 5 from J, leaving 11 bases between them. This CDR3 contains 15 residues.